What follows describes a single T cell receptor (beta chain). This clone's antigen is unknown. Base qualities are not provided; no much larger clone lies one nucleotide away. This record comes from a study of T-cell reconstitution after alpha-beta-depleted transplantation in children (dated by TCRdb to 2016 to 2017). A note on the overall study: Using TCR repertoire profiling, the study quantitatively followed how T-cell immune reconstitution unfolded in children after TCRalphabeta/CD19-depleted allogeneic hematopoietic cell transplantation. The paper as a whole reports these results and caveats: The apparently early alphabetaT-cell count recovery about two months after transplant was reportedly dependent on only several hundred rapidly expanded clones derived from non-depleted graft cells. The high TCRbeta diversity at day 60 in some patients was ascribed to recipient T cells and intrathymic progenitors that had survived conditioning. Over subsequent months, a decline in hyperexpanded clone frequencies was noted, and after one year, T-cell counts and TCRbeta diversity were mostly ascribed to newly produced T cells.

Via the germline V gene (reference sequence), CDR1 is WNHNN and CDR2 SYGVQD. Trimming at the junction amounts to 5 bases on V and 0 bases on J, and the germline ends lie 17 bases apart. Including the terminal cysteine and phenylalanine, the CDR3 comprises 17 residues. Just the 51-base CDR3 DNA is kept, in frame starting at base 1. Receptor libraries were prepared by PCR. Sequencer: Illumina HiSeq 2500. TCR library preparation used molecular barcoding, with unique molecular identifiers applied to normalize quantification of the TCRbeta repertoire. Clones were called with MiXCR by TCRdb after fastp trimmed the public reads at Q25, and only in-frame beta chains were retained. Every distinct CDR3 protein forms one entry, paired with its most common genes and DNA. This sample gives 550,000 to 600,000 distinct CDR3 sequences in total; 23% of them show up just once. 14% of the sample lies in the top ten. The sample's treatment or condition label is to be understood as: allogeneic hematopoietic cell transplantation with graft depleted of TCRalphabeta T cells and CD19 B cells. The children who served as transplant recipients had been given grafts of TCRalphabeta/CD19-depleted allogeneic hematopoietic cells.

The clonotype originates from a boy younger than two who had a stem cell transplant for acute myeloid leukemia, so the T cells may come from the graft donor. The source was PBMCs, mostly from graft donor cells, collected 360 days after TCRalphabeta/CD19-depleted stem cell transplant. The V and J segments used are TRBV10-1 and TRBJ2-1; TRBD1 might be the D gene, on 6 matching bases. The DNA reads TGCGCCAGCAGTACCGGGACAACTTCTTTCTCCTACAATGAGCAGTTCTTC. This gives the protein CASSTGTTSFSYNEQFF.